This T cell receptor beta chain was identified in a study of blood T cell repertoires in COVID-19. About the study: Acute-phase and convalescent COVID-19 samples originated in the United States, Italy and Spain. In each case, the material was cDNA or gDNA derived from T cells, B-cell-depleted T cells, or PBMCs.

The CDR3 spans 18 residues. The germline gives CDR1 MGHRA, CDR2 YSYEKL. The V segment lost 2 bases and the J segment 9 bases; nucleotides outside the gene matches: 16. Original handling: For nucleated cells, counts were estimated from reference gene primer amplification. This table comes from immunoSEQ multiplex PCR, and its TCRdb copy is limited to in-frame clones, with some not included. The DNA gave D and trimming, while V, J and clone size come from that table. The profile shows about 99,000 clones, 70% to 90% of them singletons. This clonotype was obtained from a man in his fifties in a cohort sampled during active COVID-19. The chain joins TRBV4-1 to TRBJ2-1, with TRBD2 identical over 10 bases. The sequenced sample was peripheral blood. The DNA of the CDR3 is TGCGCCAGCAGCCAACCGAACTCAGCGGGGGGGACTTACTCTGAGCAGTTCTTC. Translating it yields CASSQPNSAGGTYSEQFF.